What follows are 2 T cell receptor beta chains derived from one specimen sequenced in a study of control samples from healthy donors and cancer patients. Sequencing used immunoSEQ multiplex PCR; TCRdb keeps in-frame clones, though not all of them. The data show around 53,000 clones, with roughly nine tenths seen just once and more than 12% held by the top ten. Sequenced material: PBMCs. These receptors were taken from a man aged 55-75 years with head and neck cancer.

There are a few counts of this clone. The chain has TRBV6-6 and TRBJ2-2; D remains unclear. Germline CDR1 MNHNY, CDR2 SVGAGI (reference sequence). V was shortened by 0 bases and J by 6 bases, with 8 bases between the two germline ends. The CDR3 runs 14 residues. The CDR3 spells CASSYSLKAGELFF. The CDR3 DNA follows: TGTGCCAGCAGTTACTCCCTGAAGGCCGGGGAGCTGTTTTTT.

V and J are TRBV11-2 and TRBJ2-7, with D possibly matching TRBD1 (5 bases). The V end was cut by 1 base, the J end by 5 bases, with 12 bases between. CDR1 and CDR2 from the germline V gene are SGHAT and FQNNGV. The CDR3 is 14 amino acids. The CDR3 loop reads CASSLAGMSNEQYF. The CDR3, as DNA: TGTGCCAGCAGCTTAGCAGGGATGTCTAACGAGCAGTACTTC.